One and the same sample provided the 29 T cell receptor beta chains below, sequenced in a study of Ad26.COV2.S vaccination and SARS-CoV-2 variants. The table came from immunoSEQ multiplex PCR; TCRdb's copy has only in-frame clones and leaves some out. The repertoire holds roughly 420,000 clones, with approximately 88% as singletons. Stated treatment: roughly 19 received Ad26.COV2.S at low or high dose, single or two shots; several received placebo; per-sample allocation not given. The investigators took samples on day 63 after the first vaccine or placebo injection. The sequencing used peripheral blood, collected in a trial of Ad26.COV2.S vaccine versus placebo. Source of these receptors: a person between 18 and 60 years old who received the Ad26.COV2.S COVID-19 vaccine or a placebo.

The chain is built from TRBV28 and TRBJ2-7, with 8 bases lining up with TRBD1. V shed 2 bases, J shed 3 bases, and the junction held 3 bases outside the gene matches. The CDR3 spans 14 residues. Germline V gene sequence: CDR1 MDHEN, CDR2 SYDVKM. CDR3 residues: CASSLNRGIYEQYF. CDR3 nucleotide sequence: TGTGCCAGCAGTTTAAACAGGGGGATCTACGAGCAGTACTTC.

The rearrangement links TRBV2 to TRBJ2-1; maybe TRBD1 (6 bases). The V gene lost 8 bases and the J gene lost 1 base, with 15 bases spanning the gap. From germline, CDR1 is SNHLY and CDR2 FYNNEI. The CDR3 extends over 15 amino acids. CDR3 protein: CASLAGTHSYNEQFF. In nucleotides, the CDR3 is TGTGCCAGCCTCGCCGGGACACATTCCTACAATGAGCAGTTCTTC.

The chain's CDR3 is CASSQDSNQPQHF. CDR3 nucleotides: TGTGCCAGCAGCCAAGACAGCAATCAGCCCCAGCATTTT. The chain couples TRBV11-2 to TRBJ1-5; D unresolved. Trimming removed 5 bases at V and 1 base at J, with 6 bases between. The CDR3 sequence is 13 residues long. From germline, CDR1 is SGHAT and CDR2 FQNNGV.

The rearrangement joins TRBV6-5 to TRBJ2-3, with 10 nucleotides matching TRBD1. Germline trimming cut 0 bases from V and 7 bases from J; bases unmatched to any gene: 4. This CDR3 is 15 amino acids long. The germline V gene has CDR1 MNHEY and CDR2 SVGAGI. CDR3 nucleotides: TGTGCCAGCAGTTACTCAAGGGACAGGGGAAATACGCAGTATTTT. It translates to CASSYSRDRGNTQYF.

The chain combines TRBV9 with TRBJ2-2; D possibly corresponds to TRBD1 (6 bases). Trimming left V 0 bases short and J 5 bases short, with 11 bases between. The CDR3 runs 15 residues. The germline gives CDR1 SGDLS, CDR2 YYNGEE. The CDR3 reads CASSVEGTMTGELFF. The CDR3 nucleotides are TGTGCCAGCAGCGTAGAGGGGACAATGACCGGGGAGCTGTTTTTT.

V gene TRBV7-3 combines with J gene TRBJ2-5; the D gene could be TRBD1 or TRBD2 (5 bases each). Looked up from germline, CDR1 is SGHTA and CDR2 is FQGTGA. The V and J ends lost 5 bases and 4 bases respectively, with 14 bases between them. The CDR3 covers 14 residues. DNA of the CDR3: TGTGCCAGCAGCCGAGGGGAAGAGGGAGAGACCCAGTACTTC. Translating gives CASSRGEEGETQYF. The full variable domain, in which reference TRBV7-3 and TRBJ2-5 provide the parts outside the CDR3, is GAGVSQTPSNKVTEKGKYVELRCDPISGHTALYWYRQSLGQGPEFLIYFQGTGAADDSGLPNDRFFAVRPEGSVSTLKIQRTERGDSAVYLCASSRGEEGETQYFGPGTRLLVL.

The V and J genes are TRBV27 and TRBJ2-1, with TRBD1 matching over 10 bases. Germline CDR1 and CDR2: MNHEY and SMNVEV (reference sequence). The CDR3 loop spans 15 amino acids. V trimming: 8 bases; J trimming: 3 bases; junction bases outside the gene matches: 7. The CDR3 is CASGVGTGVYNEQFF. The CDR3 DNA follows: TGTGCCAGCGGGGTGGGGACAGGGGTCTACAATGAGCAGTTCTTC.

This chain's CDR3 is CASSISWQPQHF. The DNA for the CDR3 is TGTGCCAGTAGTATAAGTTGGCAGCCCCAGCATTTT. The chain employs TRBV19 and TRBJ1-5, with D hard to call. Looked up from germline, CDR1 is LNHDA and CDR2 is SQIVND (reference sequence). The V and J ends lost 2 bases and 7 bases respectively, with 6 bases between them. The length of the CDR3 is 12 residues. Supplemented by reference TRBV19 and TRBJ1-5, the full variable domain reads DGGITQSPKYLFRKEGQNVTLSCEQNLNHDAMYWYRQDPGQGLRLIYYSQIVNDFQKGDIAEGYSVSREKKESFPLTVTSAQKNPTAFYLCASSISWQPQHFGDGTRLSIL.

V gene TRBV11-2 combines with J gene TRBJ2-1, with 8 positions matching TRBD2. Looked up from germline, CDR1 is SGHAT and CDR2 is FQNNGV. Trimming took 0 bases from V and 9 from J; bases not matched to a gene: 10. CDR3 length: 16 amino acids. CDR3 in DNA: TGTGCCAGCAGCTTAGATCATGGGACTAGTTATATTGAGCAGTTCTTC. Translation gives CASSLDHGTSYIEQFF. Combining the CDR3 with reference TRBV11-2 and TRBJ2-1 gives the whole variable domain EAGVAQSPRYKIIEKRQSVAFWCNPISGHATLYWYQQILGQGPKLLIQFQNNGVVDDSQLPKDRFSAERLKGVDSTLKIQPAKLEDSAVYLCASSLDHGTSYIEQFFGPGTRLTVL.

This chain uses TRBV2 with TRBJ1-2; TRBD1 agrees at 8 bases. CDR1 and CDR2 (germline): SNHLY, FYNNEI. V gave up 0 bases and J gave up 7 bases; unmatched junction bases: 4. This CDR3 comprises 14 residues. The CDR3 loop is CASSEAGQGAGYTF. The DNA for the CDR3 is TGTGCCAGCAGTGAAGCAGGACAGGGAGCTGGCTACACCTTC. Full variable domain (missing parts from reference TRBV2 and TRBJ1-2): EPEVTQTPSHQVTQMGQEVILRCVPISNHLYFYWYRQILGQKVEFLVSFYNNEISEKSEIFDDQFSVERPDGSNFTLKIRSTKLEDSAMYFCASSEAGQGAGYTFGSGTRLTVV.

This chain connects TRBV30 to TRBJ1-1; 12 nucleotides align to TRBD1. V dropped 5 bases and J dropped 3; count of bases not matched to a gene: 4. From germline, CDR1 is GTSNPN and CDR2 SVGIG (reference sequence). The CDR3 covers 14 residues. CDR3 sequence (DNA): TGTGCCTGGGGGGACAGGGGGCTTCACACTGAAGCTTTCTTT. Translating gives CAWGDRGLHTEAFF. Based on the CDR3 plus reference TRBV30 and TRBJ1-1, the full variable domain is SQTIHQWPATLVQPVGSPLSLECTVEGTSNPNLYWYRQAAGRGLQLLFYSVGIGQISSEVPQNLSASRPQDRQFILSSKKLLLSDSGFYLCAWGDRGLHTEAFFGQGTRLTVV.

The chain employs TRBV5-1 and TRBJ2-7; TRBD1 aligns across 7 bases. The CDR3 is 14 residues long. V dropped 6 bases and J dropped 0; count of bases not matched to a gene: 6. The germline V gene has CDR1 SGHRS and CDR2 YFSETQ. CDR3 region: CASTKQGSSYEQYF. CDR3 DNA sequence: TGCGCCAGCACAAAACAGGGGTCCTCCTACGAGCAGTACTTC.

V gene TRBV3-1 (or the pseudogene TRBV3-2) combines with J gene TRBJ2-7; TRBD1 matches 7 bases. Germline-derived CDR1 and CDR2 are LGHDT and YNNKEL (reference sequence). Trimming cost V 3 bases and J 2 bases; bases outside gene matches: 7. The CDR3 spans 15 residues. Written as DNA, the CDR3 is TGTGCCAGCAGCCACCCACCGGGACAGCCCTACGAGCAGTACTTC. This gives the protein CASSHPPGQPYEQYF.

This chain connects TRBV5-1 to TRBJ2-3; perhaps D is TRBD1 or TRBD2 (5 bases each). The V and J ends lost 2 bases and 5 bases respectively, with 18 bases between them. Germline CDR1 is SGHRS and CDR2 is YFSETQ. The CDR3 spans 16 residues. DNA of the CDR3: TGCGCCAGCAGCTTCGAGGGGCGGCGGTTGGTAGATACGCAGTATTTT. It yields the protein CASSFEGRRLVDTQYF.

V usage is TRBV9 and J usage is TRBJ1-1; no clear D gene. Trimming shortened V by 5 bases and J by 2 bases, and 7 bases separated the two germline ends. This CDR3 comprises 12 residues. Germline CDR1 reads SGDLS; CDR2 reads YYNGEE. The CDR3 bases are TGTGCCAGCAGTGGTCTAAACACTGAAGCTTTCTTT. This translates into CASSGLNTEAFF.

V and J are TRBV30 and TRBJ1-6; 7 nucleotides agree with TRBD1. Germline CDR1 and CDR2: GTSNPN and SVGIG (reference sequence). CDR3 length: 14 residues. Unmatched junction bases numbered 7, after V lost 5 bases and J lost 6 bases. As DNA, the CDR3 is TGTGCCTGGCAAGGGACAGTGGGTAATTCACCCCTCCACTTT. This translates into CAWQGTVGNSPLHF.

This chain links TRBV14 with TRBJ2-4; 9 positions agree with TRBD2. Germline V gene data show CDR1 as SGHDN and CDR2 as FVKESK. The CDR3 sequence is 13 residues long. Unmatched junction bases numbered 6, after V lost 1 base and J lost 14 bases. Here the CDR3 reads CASSQVLRGGKYF. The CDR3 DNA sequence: TGTGCCAGCAGCCAAGTGTTGCGGGGGGGCAAGTACTTC. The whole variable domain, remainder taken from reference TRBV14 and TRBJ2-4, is EAGVTQFPSHSVIEKGQTVTLRCDPISGHDNLYWYRRVMGKEIKFLLHFVKESKQDESGMPNNRFLAERTGGTYSTLKVQPAELEDSGVYFCASSQVLRGGKYFGAGTRLSVL.

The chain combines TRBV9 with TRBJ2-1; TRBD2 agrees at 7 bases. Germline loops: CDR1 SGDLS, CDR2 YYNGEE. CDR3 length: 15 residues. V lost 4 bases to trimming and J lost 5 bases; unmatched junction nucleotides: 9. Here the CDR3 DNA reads TGTGCCAGCAGCCCTTTCTGGGGGGGACACAATGAGCAGTTCTTC. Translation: CASSPFWGGHNEQFF.

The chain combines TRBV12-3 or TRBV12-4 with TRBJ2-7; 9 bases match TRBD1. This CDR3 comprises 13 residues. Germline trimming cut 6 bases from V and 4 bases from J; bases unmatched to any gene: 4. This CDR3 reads CASRPGTGYEQYF. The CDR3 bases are TGTGCCAGCAGACCCGGGACAGGGTACGAGCAGTACTTC.

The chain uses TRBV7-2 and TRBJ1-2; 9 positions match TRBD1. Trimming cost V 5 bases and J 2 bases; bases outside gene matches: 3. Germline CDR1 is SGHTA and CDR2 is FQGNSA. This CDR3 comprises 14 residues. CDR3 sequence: CASSPQGANYGYTF. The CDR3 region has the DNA TGTGCCAGCAGCCCACAGGGGGCGAACTATGGCTACACCTTC.

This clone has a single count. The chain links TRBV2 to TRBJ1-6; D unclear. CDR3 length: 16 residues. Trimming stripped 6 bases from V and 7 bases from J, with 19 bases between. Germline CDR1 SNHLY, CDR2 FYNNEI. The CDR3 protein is CASSREEGSRNSPLHF. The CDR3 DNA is TGTGCCAGCAGCCGGGAGGAGGGCTCTCGGAATTCACCCCTCCACTTT.

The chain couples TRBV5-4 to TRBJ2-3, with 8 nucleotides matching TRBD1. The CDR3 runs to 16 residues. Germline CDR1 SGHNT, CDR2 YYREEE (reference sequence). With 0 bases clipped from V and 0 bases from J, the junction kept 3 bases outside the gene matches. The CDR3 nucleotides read TGTGCCAGCAGCTTGGCAGGGGGCTATAGCACAGATACGCAGTATTTT. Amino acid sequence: CASSLAGGYSTDTQYF.

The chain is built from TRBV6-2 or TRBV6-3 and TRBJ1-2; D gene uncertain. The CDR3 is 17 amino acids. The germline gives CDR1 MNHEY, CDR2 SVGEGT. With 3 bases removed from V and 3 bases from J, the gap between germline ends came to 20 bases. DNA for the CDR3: TGTGCCAGCAGTTATCCTGAGTGGGTCCAGCGAGACTATGGCTACACCTTC. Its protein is CASSYPEWVQRDYGYTF.

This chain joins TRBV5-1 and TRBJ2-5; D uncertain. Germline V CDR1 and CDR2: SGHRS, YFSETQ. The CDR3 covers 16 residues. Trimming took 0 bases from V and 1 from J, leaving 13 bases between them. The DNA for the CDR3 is TGCGCCAGCAGCTTGGGGGGTACTATCGCCCAAGAGACCCAGTACTTC. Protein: CASSLGGTIAQETQYF. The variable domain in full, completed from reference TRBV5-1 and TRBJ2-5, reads KAGVTQTPRYLIKTRGQQVTLSCSPISGHRSVSWYQQTPGQGLQFLFEYFSETQRNKGNFPGRFSGRQFSNSRSEMNVSTLELGDSALYLCASSLGGTIAQETQYFGPGTRLLVL.

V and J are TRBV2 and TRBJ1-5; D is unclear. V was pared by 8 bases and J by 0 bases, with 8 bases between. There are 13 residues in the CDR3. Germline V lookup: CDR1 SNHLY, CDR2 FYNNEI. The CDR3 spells CASSSLSNQPQHF. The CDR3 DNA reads TGTGCCAGCTCCTCCCTTAGCAATCAGCCCCAGCATTTT.

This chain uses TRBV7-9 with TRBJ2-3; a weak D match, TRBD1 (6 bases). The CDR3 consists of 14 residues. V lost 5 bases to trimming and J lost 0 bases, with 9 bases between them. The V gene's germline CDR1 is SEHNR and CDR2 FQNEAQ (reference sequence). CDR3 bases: TGTGCCAGCAGCCCAGGGGTTAGCACAGATACGCAGTATTTT. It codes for CASSPGVSTDTQYF.

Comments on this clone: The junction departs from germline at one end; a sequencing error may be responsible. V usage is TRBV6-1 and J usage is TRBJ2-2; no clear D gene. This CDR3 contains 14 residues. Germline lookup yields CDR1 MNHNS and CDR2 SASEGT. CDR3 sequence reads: CASREGFWTGELFF. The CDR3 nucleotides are TGTGCCAGCAGAGAAGGTTTCTGGACCGGGGAGCTGTTTTTT.

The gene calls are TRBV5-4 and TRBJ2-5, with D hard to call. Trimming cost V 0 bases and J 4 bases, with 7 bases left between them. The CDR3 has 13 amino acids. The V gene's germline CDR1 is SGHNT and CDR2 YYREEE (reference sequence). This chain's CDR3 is CASSLGVVETQYF. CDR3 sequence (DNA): TGTGCCAGCAGCTTGGGAGTAGTAGAGACCCAGTACTTC.

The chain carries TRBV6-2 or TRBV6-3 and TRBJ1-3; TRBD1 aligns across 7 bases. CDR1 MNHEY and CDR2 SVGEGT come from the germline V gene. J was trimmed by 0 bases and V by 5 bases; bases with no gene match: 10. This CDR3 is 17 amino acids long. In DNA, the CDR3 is TGTGCCAGCAGTCTAGCCGGGACAGACAACTCTGGAAACACCATATATTTT. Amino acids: CASSLAGTDNSGNTIYF.